A selection of T cell receptor beta chains follows, all from one sample in a study of blood T cell repertoires in COVID-19. The data were produced by immunoSEQ multiplex PCR, yet TCRdb's version contains in-frame clones alone and is incomplete. The sample lists under 400,000 clones, approximately 90% occurring once. The specimen sequenced was peripheral blood. The receptor source for this set is a woman in her thirties with COVID-19, enrolled during active disease. CDR3s include the opening cysteine and the closing phenylalanine or tryptophan. A D gene is named only where the DNA matches it firmly. Clone size is stated in some rows and not others, as once, few, many or a class when expanded.

D gene | J gene | clone size | V gene | CDR3 protein | CDR3 DNA
TRBD1 | TRBJ2-2 | once | TRBV5-1 | CASSPWTGVAGELFF | TGCGCCAGCAGCCCATGGACAGGGGTAGCCGGGGAGCTGTTTTTT
NA | TRBJ2-3 | once | TRBV27 | CASRTEIRTDTQYF | TGTGCCAGCAGGACAGAGATACGCACAGATACGCAGTATTTT
NA | TRBJ1-6 | NA | TRBV5-1 | CASSLRGIGSPLHF | TGCGCCAGCAGCTTGCGGGGAATCGGTTCACCCCTCCACTTT
NA | TRBJ1-5 | NA | TRBV6-1 | CASSEFLRSVNQPQHF | TGTGCCAGCAGTGAATTTTTGCGGTCAGTTAATCAGCCCCAGCATTTT
TRBD2 | TRBJ2-5 | NA | TRBV5-1 | CASSLAPAGGQETQYF | TGCGCCAGCAGCTTGGCCCCAGCGGGGGGCCAAGAGACCCAGTACTTC
TRBD1 | TRBJ1-6 | NA | TRBV27 | CASSLNRGDSPLHF | TGTGCCAGCAGTTTGAACAGGGGAGATTCACCCCTCCACTTT
NA | TRBJ2-3 | NA | TRBV7-8 | CASSPSEGAQGTDTQYF | TGTGCCAGCAGCCCCTCGGAGGGGGCGCAGGGCACAGATACGCAGTATTTT
NA | TRBJ1-1 | NA | TRBV4-3 | CASSQVGGADTEAFF | TGCGCCAGCAGCCAAGTTGGGGGCGCGGACACTGAAGCTTTCTTT
NA | TRBJ1-2 | NA | TRBV19 | CATEDYPYGYTF | TGTGCCACAGAGGACTACCCATATGGCTACACCTTC
NA | TRBJ1-5 | NA | TRBV5-4 | CASSLTGVGGNQPQHF | TGTGCCAGCAGCTTGACAGGCGTAGGGGGCAATCAGCCCCAGCATTTT
NA | TRBJ2-2 | once | TRBV2 | CASSGGLGARKGANAGELFF | TGTGCCAGCAGTGGGGGACTAGGGGCGCGGAAGGGGGCTAACGCCGGGGAGCTGTTTTTT
NA | TRBJ2-2 | NA | TRBV6-5 | CASRPQAGELFF | TGTGCCAGCCGACCCCAGGCCGGGGAGCTGTTTTTT
NA | TRBJ1-1 | NA | TRBV6-2/TRBV6-3 | CASSYSRRMNTEAFF | TGTGCCAGCAGTTACTCGCGGCGGATGAACACTGAAGCTTTCTTT
NA | TRBJ1-5 | NA | TRBV6-1 | CASSEAWGGAGQPQHF | TGTGCCAGCAGTGAAGCGTGGGGAGGAGCGGGTCAGCCCCAGCATTTT
NA | TRBJ2-3 | NA | TRBV19 | CASSSSSTDTQYF | TGTGCCAGTAGTAGTTCTAGCACAGATACGCAGTATTTT
NA | TRBJ1-3 | NA | TRBV30 | CAWKRDIAASTIYF | TGTGCCTGGAAGAGGGACATCGCTGCGTCCACCATATATTTT
NA | TRBJ2-2 | few | TRBV7-3 | CASSLGVDTGELFF | TGTGCCAGCAGCTTGGGAGTTGACACCGGGGAGCTGTTTTTT
TRBD1 | TRBJ1-3 | few | TRBV10-2 | CASRDRGNSGNTIYF | TGCGCCAGCAGGGACAGGGGAAACTCTGGAAACACCATATATTTT
NA | TRBJ2-7 | NA | TRBV7-2 | CASSPGGPYEQYF | TGTGCCAGCAGCCCTGGAGGTCCCTACGAGCAGTACTTC
TRBD2 | TRBJ2-1 | NA | TRBV5-6 | CASSDGGGAYNEQFF | TGTGCCAGCAGCGACGGCGGGGGAGCTTACAATGAGCAGTTCTTC
TRBD1 | TRBJ2-2 | NA | TRBV5-1 | CASGYMGQPSITGELFF | TGCGCCAGCGGATATATGGGACAGCCTTCGATCACCGGGGAGCTGTTTTTT
NA | TRBJ2-3 | NA | TRBV5-4 | CASSLRLQGTDTQYF | TGTGCCAGCAGCTTGCGGTTGCAAGGCACAGATACGCAGTATTTT
NA | TRBJ2-1 | NA | TRBV5-4 | CASSPEETRNYNEQFF | TGTGCCAGCAGCCCTGAGGAGACTAGGAACTACAATGAGCAGTTCTTC
NA | TRBJ2-7 | NA | TRBV28 | CASTRKREQYF | TGTGCCAGCACAAGAAAGCGGGAGCAGTACTTC
TRBD2 | TRBJ2-2 | NA | TRBV4-3 | CASSQVAGGAGELFF | TGCGCCAGCAGCCAAGTAGCGGGGGGGGCCGGGGAGCTGTTTTTT
TRBD1 | TRBJ1-2 | NA | TRBV7-2 | CASSSRQGASGYTF | TGTGCCAGCAGCTCAAGACAGGGGGCGTCTGGCTACACCTTC
NA | TRBJ2-1 | NA | TRBV5-4 | CASSLSSGWSEQFF | TGTGCCAGCAGCTTGTCGTCGGGTTGGAGTGAGCAGTTCTTC
NA | TRBJ2-1 | few | TRBV5-1 | CASSLGSGEERNNEQFF | TGCGCCAGCAGCTTGGGCAGTGGGGAGGAGAGAAACAATGAGCAGTTCTTC
NA | TRBJ2-7 | once | TRBV5-8 | CASSLGGGRAPYEQYF | TGTGCCAGCAGCTTGGGGGGGGGCAGGGCCCCCTACGAGCAGTACTTC
NA | TRBJ1-1 | NA | TRBV7-2 | CASSYRNTEAFF | TGTGCCAGCAGCTATCGTAACACTGAAGCTTTCTTT
NA | TRBJ1-1 | NA | TRBV29-1 | CSVVGGRFEAFF | TGCAGCGTTGTTGGAGGACGTTTTGAAGCTTTCTTT
TRBD2 | TRBJ2-5 | NA | TRBV5-1 | CASSSSGDQETQYF | TGCGCCAGCAGCTCAAGCGGGGACCAAGAGACCCAGTACTTC
NA | TRBJ1-5 | NA | TRBV6-6 | CASSYSGDSSNQPQHF | TGTGCCAGCAGTTACTCAGGCGACAGTAGCAATCAGCCCCAGCATTTT
NA | TRBJ2-2 | NA | TRBV11-3 | CASSLGGGTGELFF | TGTGCCAGCAGCTTAGGAGGGGGCACCGGGGAGCTGTTTTTT
TRBD2 | TRBJ2-1 | NA | TRBV4-2 | CASSQDAGTSGGLSEQFF | TGTGCCAGCAGCCAGGATGCCGGGACTAGCGGGGGTCTCAGTGAGCAGTTCTTC
NA | TRBJ2-7 | NA | TRBV19 | CASSIRGDEQYF | TGTGCCAGTAGTATTCGCGGAGACGAGCAGTACTTC
TRBD1 | TRBJ1-2 | NA | TRBV5-5 | CASSFGTGEDGYTF | TGTGCCAGCAGCTTCGGGACAGGGGAAGATGGCTACACCTTC
NA | TRBJ2-1 | NA | TRBV9 | CASSVDSNNEQFF | TGTGCCAGCAGCGTGGACAGTAACAATGAGCAGTTCTTC
NA | TRBJ2-1 | NA | TRBV5-6 | CASSSGFRSSYNEQFF | TGTGCCAGCAGCTCCGGGTTCCGGAGCTCCTACAATGAGCAGTTCTTC
NA | TRBJ2-7 | once | TRBV6-6 | CASSYSIYEQYF | TGTGCCAGCAGTTACTCTATCTACGAGCAGTACTTC
TRBD2 | TRBJ2-3 | NA | TRBV6-2/TRBV6-3 | CASSSRTSGSDTQYF | TGTGCCAGCAGTTCGCGAACTAGCGGGTCAGATACGCAGTATTTT
TRBD2 | TRBJ2-2 | once | TRBV5-5 | CASSWSGGASGSTGELFF | TGTGCCAGCAGCTGGAGCGGGGGGGCGAGTGGTAGCACCGGGGAGCTGTTTTTT
NA | TRBJ2-5 | NA | TRBV10-1 | CASSEGQRGTQYF | TGCGCCAGCAGTGAAGGTCAAAGAGGGACCCAGTACTTC
NA | TRBJ1-2 | NA | TRBV7-2 | CASRHRANYGYTF | TGTGCCAGCAGACACAGAGCTAACTATGGCTACACCTTC
NA | TRBJ1-2 | NA | TRBV21-1 | CAAFTGSYGYTF | TGTGCCGCATTCACAGGGTCTTATGGCTACACCTTC
TRBD1 | TRBJ2-7 | NA | TRBV7-9 | CASSPRTGPEQYF | TGTGCCAGCAGCCCGAGGACAGGACCCGAGCAGTACTTC
NA | TRBJ1-2 | NA | TRBV4-2 | CASSQAQAYGYTF | TGTGCCAGCAGCCAAGCCCAGGCCTATGGCTACACCTTC